A single sample is the source of the 25 T cell receptor beta chains below, sequenced in a study of cytomegalovirus exposure and HLA in healthy donors. The PCR ran on 60 Vbeta and 13 Jbeta primers. The table came from immunoSEQ multiplex PCR; TCRdb's copy has only in-frame clones and leaves some out. In total, the table holds under 95,000 clones. The source material was PBMCs. These receptors came from a man aged 18-30 years in good health and CMV-seropositive.

This chain joins TRBV6-1 and TRBJ1-6; a possible D gene is TRBD1 (6 bases). From germline, CDR1 is MNHNS and CDR2 SASEGT. This CDR3 spans 13 amino acids. The chain's CDR3 is CARTADRSSPLHF. Written as DNA, the CDR3 is TGTGCTAGAACTGCGGACAGAAGTTCACCCCTCCACTTT.

The chain has TRBV6-5 and TRBJ2-1, with a weak D call TRBD1 (5 bases). With 5 bases removed from V and 6 bases from J, the gap between germline ends came to 11 bases. In germline, CDR1 is MNHEY, CDR2 SVGAGI. The CDR3 runs 13 residues. For the CDR3, the DNA is TGTGCCAGCAGTAAAGAAGGGGTCAATGAGCAGTTCTTC. It translates to CASSKEGVNEQFF.

The chain has TRBV5-1 and TRBJ2-1; TRBD2 agrees at 11 bases. Germline V gene data show CDR1 as SGHRS and CDR2 as YFSETQ. J lost 3 bases, V lost 3 bases, and 5 bases had no gene match. There are 16 residues in the CDR3. CDR3 sequence reads: CASSSAGTSGYNEQFF. DNA for the CDR3: TGCGCCAGCAGCTCCGCCGGGACTAGCGGCTACAATGAGCAGTTCTTC.

The chain has TRBV7-8 and TRBJ2-7; 7 nucleotides line up with TRBD2. The germline gives CDR1 SGHVS, CDR2 FQNEAQ. With V trimmed by 4 bases and J by 6 bases, 9 bases remained unmatched. The CDR3 has 14 amino acids. The CDR3 DNA reads TGTGCCAGCAGCTCCCTGGCGGGAGTAGGCGAGCAGTACTTC. Its protein product is CASSSLAGVGEQYF.

This rearrangement joins TRBV28 to TRBJ2-7, with D perhaps matching TRBD1 (6 bases). This CDR3 is built from 15 residues. Per the germline V gene, CDR1 is MDHEN and CDR2 is SYDVKM. The V end was cut by 5 bases, the J end by 0 bases, with 14 bases between. CDR3 coding DNA: TGTGCCAGCAGTCATGACAGGACGGTCTCCTACGAGCAGTACTTC. This gives the protein CASSHDRTVSYEQYF.

This rearrangement joins TRBV19 to TRBJ1-1, with D hard to call. The V end lost 3 bases, the J end lost 2 bases, and 4 bases lay between the germline ends. The CDR3 sequence is 12 residues long. CDR1 and CDR2 from the germline V gene are LNHDA and SQIVND (reference sequence). The CDR3 region is CASSIGNTEAFF. The CDR3, as DNA: TGTGCCAGTAGTATCGGTAACACTGAAGCTTTCTTT.

The genes are TRBV15 and TRBJ2-7, with D possibly TRBD2 on 5 matching bases. Trimming took off 2 bases at V and 1 base at J, with 9 bases between the two ends. The CDR3 loop spans 14 amino acids. Germline loops: CDR1 LNHNV, CDR2 YYDKDF (reference sequence). CDR3 sequence: CATSRPGESYEQYF. The CDR3 bases are TGTGCCACCAGCAGACCTGGGGAGTCCTACGAGCAGTACTTC.

This rearrangement joins TRBV29-1 to TRBJ2-1, with D maybe TRBD2 (6 bases). The CDR3 extends over 16 amino acids. The germline V gene has CDR1 SQVTM and CDR2 ANQGSEA. The V end lost 8 bases, the J end lost 5 bases, and 25 bases lay between the germline ends. DNA for the CDR3: TGCAGCTCTGGGGTAGGGGCCGTAAGGAGGGACAATGAGCAGTTCTTC. Translation: CSSGVGAVRRDNEQFF.

The chain uses TRBV2 and TRBJ1-2, with 7 bases that match TRBD1. Germline V lookup: CDR1 SNHLY, CDR2 FYNNEI. V dropped 5 bases and J dropped 7; count of bases not matched to a gene: 10. The CDR3 sequence is 14 residues long. The chain's CDR3 is CASSKSTGLGGYTF. The DNA for the CDR3 is TGTGCCAGCAGTAAATCGACAGGGTTGGGTGGCTACACCTTC.

The chain has TRBV6-5 and TRBJ1-3; the D is unclear. The CDR3 sequence is 13 residues long. CDR1 is MNHEY and CDR2 is SVGAGI in the germline V gene. V gave up 2 bases and J gave up 4 bases, with 6 bases separating them. CDR3 coding DNA: TGTGCCAGCAGTTACGGAGGGGGAAACACCATATATTTT. It yields the protein CASSYGGGNTIYF.

V usage is TRBV5-1 and J usage is TRBJ2-3, with 15 positions matching TRBD2. J gave up 3 bases and V 4 bases, and 3 bases lay outside the gene matches. Germline V gives CDR1 SGHRS, CDR2 YFSETQ. This CDR3 comprises 16 residues. The chain's CDR3 is CASSPGLAGGTDTQYF. The CDR3 nucleotides are TGCGCCAGCAGCCCGGGACTAGCGGGAGGAACAGATACGCAGTATTTT.

This CDR3 reads CASMEGREAFF. CDR3 bases: TGTGCCAGCATGGAGGGGAGGGAAGCTTTCTTT. This chain links TRBV6-5 with TRBJ1-1, with D perhaps matching TRBD1 (5 bases). Trimming cost V 7 bases and J 8 bases, with 11 bases left between them. The germline gives CDR1 MNHEY, CDR2 SVGAGI. The CDR3 totals 11 residues.

The V and J genes are TRBV9 and TRBJ1-3, with a tentative D call TRBD1 (5 bases). This CDR3 spans 15 amino acids. CDR1 and CDR2 (germline): SGDLS, YYNGEE. The V end lost 0 bases, the J end lost 2 bases, and 9 bases lay between the germline ends. CDR3 protein: CASSVGRGAGNTIYF. CDR3 DNA: TGTGCCAGCAGCGTAGGAAGGGGCGCTGGAAACACCATATATTTT. The variable domain in full, with the rest retrieved from reference TRBV9 and TRBJ1-3, is DSGVTQTPKHLITATGQRVTLRCSPRSGDLSVYWYQQSLDQGLQFLIQYYNGEERAKGNILERFSAQQFPDLHSELNLSSLELGDSALYFCASSVGRGAGNTIYFGEGSWLTVV.

This chain uses TRBV4-1 with TRBJ2-7; a weak D match, TRBD1 (6 bases). The ends were cut back, 6 bases at V and 6 bases at J, with 9 bases in the middle. Germline V gene lookup returns CDR1 MGHRA and CDR2 YSYEKL. The CDR3 loop spans 11 amino acids. CDR3 nucleotide sequence: TGCGCCAGCAGTAAACAGGGCGAGCAGTACTTC. Translated, it gives CASSKQGEQYF.

The chain employs TRBV28 and TRBJ2-5, with a weak D call TRBD2 (5 bases). The CDR3 consists of 13 residues. From germline, CDR1 is MDHEN and CDR2 SYDVKM. V lost 2 bases and J 5 bases, leaving 9 bases between the germline ends. In DNA form, the CDR3 reads TGTGCCAGCAGTTTACGGGGTCCGGAGACCCAGTACTTC. This sequence encodes CASSLRGPETQYF. Combining the CDR3 with reference TRBV28 and TRBJ2-5 gives the whole variable domain DVKVTQSSRYLVKRTGEKVFLECVQDMDHENMFWYRQDPGLGLRLIYFSYDVKMKEKGDIPEGYSVSREKKERFSLILESASTNQTSMYLCASSLRGPETQYFGPGTRLLVL.

The chain uses TRBV6-5 and TRBJ2-2, with 10 positions matching TRBD2. CDR3 size: 15 residues. V shed 6 bases, J shed 0 bases, and the junction held 1 base outside the gene matches. Germline lookup yields CDR1 MNHEY and CDR2 SVGAGI. The CDR3 nucleotides are TGTGCCAGCAGACTAGCGGGGTCGAACACCGGGGAGCTGTTTTTT. This translates into CASRLAGSNTGELFF.

The V and J genes are TRBV7-2 and TRBJ2-3, with D tentatively TRBD2 (6 bases). Per the germline V gene, CDR1 is SGHTA and CDR2 is FQGNSA. This CDR3 region has 14 residues. Trimming pared 4 bases from V and 0 bases from J, leaving 8 bases between. CDR3 DNA: TGTGCCAGCAGCTCCGGACTAAGCACAGATACGCAGTATTTT. Residues: CASSSGLSTDTQYF.

V usage is TRBV12-2 and J usage is TRBJ1-6; TRBD1 reflects the table's D call only, with no check against the DNA. TRBV12-2 is a pseudogene locus. CDR3 length equals 11 residues. Written as DNA, the CDR3 is TGTGCAAGTCGCTTACAGGTCCCCCTCCACTTT. Translated: CASRLQVPLHF.

The rearrangement links TRBV7-9 to TRBJ2-7, with 10 bases matching TRBD1. The germline gives CDR1 SEHNR, CDR2 FQNEAQ (reference sequence). The CDR3 is made up of 16 amino acids. The V segment lost 5 bases and the J segment 2 bases; nucleotides outside the gene matches: 9. CDR3 amino acids: CASSPQGDRGPYEQYF. The CDR3 DNA reads as TGTGCCAGCAGCCCTCAGGGGGACAGGGGTCCCTACGAGCAGTACTTC.

V is TRBV7-9 and J is TRBJ2-7, with D possibly matching TRBD2 (5 bases). The CDR3 totals 15 residues. The V gene's germline CDR1 is SEHNR and CDR2 FQNEAQ (reference sequence). V was pared by 5 bases and J by 0 bases, with 14 bases between. For the CDR3, the DNA is TGTGCCAGCAGCGATCTTCGAGGGCTCTCCTACGAGCAGTACTTC. Residues: CASSDLRGLSYEQYF.

V gene TRBV27 combines with J gene TRBJ2-6; 10 bases are a match to TRBD1. Germline V CDR1 and CDR2: MNHEY, SMNVEV (reference sequence). The CDR3 length is 19 residues. V was pared by 5 bases and J by 0 bases, with 10 bases of the junction left unmatched. The DNA of the CDR3 is TGTGCCAGCAGTCCCGACACGGGACAGGGGTACTCTGGGGCCAACGTCCTGACTTTC. Its protein product is CASSPDTGQGYSGANVLTF.

CDR3 region: CASSLGLRTDTQYF. The CDR3 DNA reads as TGTGCCAGCAGTTTAGGGCTCCGCACAGATACGCAGTATTTT. The chain recombines TRBV27 with TRBJ2-3; D uncertain. Trimming cost V 2 bases and J 1 base, with 7 bases left between them. This CDR3 comprises 14 residues. Germline CDR1 reads MNHEY; CDR2 reads SMNVEV (reference sequence).

The V gene is TRBV5-1, the J gene TRBJ1-5; TRBD1 might be the D (6 bases). V lost 4 bases and J lost 3, with 14 bases in between. In germline, CDR1 is SGHRS, CDR2 YFSETQ. The CDR3 covers 15 residues. This CDR3 reads CASSEFTGPNQPQHF. For the CDR3, the DNA is TGCGCCAGCAGCGAATTTACAGGGCCCAATCAGCCCCAGCATTTT.

V usage is TRBV4-1 and J usage is TRBJ2-7, with a possible D match to TRBD2 (5 bases). With 1 base removed from V and 3 bases from J, the gap between germline ends came to 7 bases. There are 13 residues in the CDR3. Germline V gene data show CDR1 as MGHRA and CDR2 as YSYEKL. In DNA, the CDR3 is TGCGCCAGCAGCCAAGGCGGGTACTACGAGCAGTACTTC. Protein sequence: CASSQGGYYEQYF.

The chain carries TRBV5-4 and TRBJ1-6; weak D call: TRBD1 (6 bases). The germline V gene has CDR1 SGHNT and CDR2 YYREEE (reference sequence). V was pared by 3 bases and J by 3 bases, with 13 bases between. The CDR3 length is 16 residues. The CDR3 sequence: CASSWGTGSYNSPLHF. DNA for the CDR3: TGTGCCAGCAGCTGGGGCACAGGGAGCTATAATTCACCCCTCCACTTT.